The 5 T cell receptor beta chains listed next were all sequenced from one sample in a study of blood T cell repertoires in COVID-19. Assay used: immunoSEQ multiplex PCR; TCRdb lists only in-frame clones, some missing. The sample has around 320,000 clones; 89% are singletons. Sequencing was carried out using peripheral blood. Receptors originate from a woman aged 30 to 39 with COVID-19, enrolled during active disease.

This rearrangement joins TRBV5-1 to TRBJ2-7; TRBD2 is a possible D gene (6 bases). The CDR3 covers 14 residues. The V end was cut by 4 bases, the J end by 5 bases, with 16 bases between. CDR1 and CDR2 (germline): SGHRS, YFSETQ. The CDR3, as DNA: TGCGCCAGCAGCCCGGGGTTTGGCGGGGACGAGCAGTACTTC. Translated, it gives CASSPGFGGDEQYF.

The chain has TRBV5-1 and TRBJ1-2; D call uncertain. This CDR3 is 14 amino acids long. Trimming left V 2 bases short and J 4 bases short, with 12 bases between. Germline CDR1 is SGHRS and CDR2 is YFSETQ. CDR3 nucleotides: TGCGCCAGCAGCTTAACAGCTCCAATCTATGGCTACACCTTC. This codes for CASSLTAPIYGYTF.

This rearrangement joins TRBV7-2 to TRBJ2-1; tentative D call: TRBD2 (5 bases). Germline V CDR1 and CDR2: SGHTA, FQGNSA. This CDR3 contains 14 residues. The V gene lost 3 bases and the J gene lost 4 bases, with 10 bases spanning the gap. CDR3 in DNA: TGTGCCAGCAGCTTTGGGAGCCGATACAATGAGCAGTTCTTC. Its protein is CASSFGSRYNEQFF.

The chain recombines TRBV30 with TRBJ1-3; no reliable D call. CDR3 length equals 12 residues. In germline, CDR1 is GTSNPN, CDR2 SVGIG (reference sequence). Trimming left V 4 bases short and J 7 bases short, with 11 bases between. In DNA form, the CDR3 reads TGTGCCTGGATTGTTGCGGGCAACACCATATATTTT. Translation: CAWIVAGNTIYF.

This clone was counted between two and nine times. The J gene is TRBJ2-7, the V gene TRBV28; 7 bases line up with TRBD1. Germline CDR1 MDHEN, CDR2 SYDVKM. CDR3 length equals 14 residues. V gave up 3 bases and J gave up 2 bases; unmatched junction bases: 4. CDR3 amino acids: CASSLPGTAYEQYF. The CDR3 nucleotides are TGTGCCAGCAGTTTGCCCGGGACAGCCTACGAGCAGTACTTC.